The rows below give T cell receptor beta chains drawn from one sample of a study of vaccination and CD4 T cells after COVID-19. TCRdb processed the PCR reads anew with MiXCR; each CDR3 protein has one entry. The table includes 15,000 to 20,000 distinct CDR3 sequences, around 40% detected once. Antigens of these TCRs are unknown. The sample was CD4+ T cells from blood, cultured in vitro, taken before SARS-CoV-2 vaccination. These receptors came from a human donor who had recovered from COVID-19. Each CDR3 is given with its conserved first and last residue. D genes are given only for firm matches. Rows may omit the clone size; those that give it use once, few, many or a size class.

J: TRBJ2-7; D: TRBD2; size: NA; V: TRBV12-3/TRBV12-4; CDR3: CASGLWEGIEQYF; DNA: TGTGCCAGCGGACTCTGGGAGGGGATCGAGCAGTACTTC
J: TRBJ2-7; D: TRBD2; size: few; V: TRBV20-1; CDR3: CSAIAGTSDYEQYF; DNA: TGCAGTGCTATTGCCGGGACTAGCGACTACGAGCAGTACTTC
J: TRBJ2-5; D: NA; size: few; V: TRBV7-2; CDR3: CASSPYPVETQYF; DNA: TGTGCCAGCAGCCCCTATCCCGTGGAGACCCAGTACTTC
J: TRBJ2-3; D: TRBD2; size: NA; V: TRBV20-1; CDR3: CSARVAGGITDTQYF; DNA: TGCAGTGCTAGAGTGGCGGGAGGGATCACAGATACGCAGTATTTT
J: TRBJ2-7; D: NA; size: few; V: TRBV27; CDR3: CASSPLGYEQYF; DNA: TGTGCCAGCAGTCCTCTGGGTTACGAGCAGTACTTC
J: TRBJ1-4; D: NA; size: once; V: TRBV15; CDR3: CATSRVARDNEKLFF; DNA: TGTGCCACCAGCAGAGTGGCTAGGGACAATGAAAAACTGTTTTTT
J: TRBJ2-2; D: NA; size: NA; V: TRBV27; CDR3: CASRSRAGELFF; DNA: TGTGCCAGCAGATCCAGGGCCGGGGAGCTGTTTTTT
J: TRBJ2-5; D: TRBD2; size: NA; V: TRBV28; CDR3: CASSRFPLAGEQETQYF; DNA: TGTGCCAGCAGTCGCTTCCCCCTAGCGGGAGAGCAAGAGACCCAGTACTTC
J: TRBJ2-2; D: NA; size: NA; V: TRBV29-1; CDR3: CSVGSGTGMGELFF; DNA: TGCAGCGTTGGTAGTGGCACTGGAATGGGGGAGCTGTTTTTT
J: TRBJ1-5; D: NA; size: NA; V: TRBV5-6; CDR3: CASSLAGRDKPQHF; DNA: TGTGCCAGCAGCTTGGCCGGCAGGGACAAGCCCCAGCATTTT
J: TRBJ2-3; D: NA; size: few; V: TRBV7-3; CDR3: CASSAAPNSDTQYF; DNA: TGTGCCAGCAGCGCCGCCCCAAATTCAGATACGCAGTATTTT
J: TRBJ1-6; D: TRBD1; size: NA; V: TRBV20-1; CDR3: CSAPIGQGAPIIGSPLHF; DNA: TGCAGTGCGCCAATTGGGCAGGGGGCGCCGATTATAGGTTCACCCCTCCACTTT
J: TRBJ1-2; D: NA; size: NA; V: TRBV5-5; CDR3: CASSSGHNYGYTF; DNA: TGTGCCAGCAGCTCCGGCCATAACTATGGCTACACCTTC
J: TRBJ1-2; D: NA; size: NA; V: TRBV12-3/TRBV12-4; CDR3: CASSLRGGGYTF; DNA: TGTGCCAGCAGTTTGCGGGGGGGCGGCTACACCTTC
J: TRBJ1-2; D: TRBD1; size: few; V: TRBV20-1; CDR3: CSARRTGLTNYGYTF; DNA: TGCAGTGCTAGGAGGACAGGCCTCACTAACTATGGCTACACCTTC
J: TRBJ2-2; D: NA; size: NA; V: TRBV6-1; CDR3: CASSRTTVNTGELFF; DNA: TGTGCCAGCAGTCGGACTACCGTGAACACCGGGGAGCTGTTTTTT
J: TRBJ2-1; D: NA; size: NA; V: TRBV10-3; CDR3: CAISLLGSAEQFF; DNA: TGTGCCATCAGCTTGCTTGGGTCCGCCGAGCAGTTCTTC
J: TRBJ1-3; D: TRBD1; size: few; V: TRBV27; CDR3: CASRGQGANTIYF; DNA: TGTGCCAGCCGTGGACAGGGAGCAAACACCATATATTTT
J: TRBJ2-1; D: NA; size: NA; V: TRBV6-4; CDR3: CASRTGLGEQFF; DNA: TGTGCCAGCAGAACAGGGTTGGGTGAGCAGTTCTTC
J: TRBJ2-5; D: TRBD2; size: NA; V: TRBV5-4; CDR3: CASSLELAGGQETQYF; DNA: TGTGCCAGCAGCTTGGAACTAGCGGGGGGTCAAGAGACCCAGTACTTC
J: TRBJ1-6; D: NA; size: few; V: TRBV27; CDR3: CASSLLQGRNSPLHF; DNA: TGTGCCAGCAGTTTATTACAGGGCCGGAATTCACCCCTCCACTTT
J: TRBJ1-5; D: NA; size: once; V: TRBV29-1; CDR3: CSVGRGSNQPQHF; DNA: TGCAGCGTAGGGAGGGGGAGCAATCAGCCCCAGCATTTT
J: TRBJ2-5; D: TRBD2; size: NA; V: TRBV20-1; CDR3: CSARAVRAGGLIQETQYF; DNA: TGCAGTGCTAGAGCGGTTCGAGCGGGAGGCCTTATCCAAGAGACCCAGTACTTC
J: TRBJ2-1; D: TRBD2; size: NA; V: TRBV20-1; CDR3: CSARGASGRFHEQFF; DNA: TGCAGTGCTAGAGGCGCTAGCGGGAGGTTCCATGAGCAGTTCTTC
J: TRBJ1-6; D: NA; size: NA; V: TRBV5-4; CDR3: CATMAPGRENSPLHF; DNA: TGTGCCACCATGGCCCCGGGACGGGAGAATTCACCCCTCCACTTT
J: TRBJ1-1; D: TRBD1; size: NA; V: TRBV7-8; CDR3: CASSLGDRNTEAFF; DNA: TGTGCCAGCAGCTTAGGGGACAGGAACACTGAAGCTTTCTTT
J: TRBJ2-2; D: NA; size: few; V: TRBV4-2; CDR3: CASSQDFPGELFF; DNA: TGTGCCAGCAGCCAAGATTTTCCCGGGGAGCTGTTTTTT
J: TRBJ2-5; D: NA; size: few; V: TRBV20-1; CDR3: CSASSQGGWETQYF; DNA: TGCAGTGCTAGCTCCCAGGGAGGTTGGGAGACCCAGTACTTC
J: TRBJ1-2; D: NA; size: NA; V: TRBV25-1; CDR3: CASSDLWGWGYTF; DNA: TGTGCCAGCAGTGATCTGTGGGGTTGGGGCTACACCTTC
J: TRBJ2-5; D: NA; size: NA; V: TRBV3-1; CDR3: CASSQVAGKTQYF; DNA: TGTGCCAGCAGCCAAGTTGCGGGGAAGACCCAGTACTTC
J: TRBJ1-5; D: TRBD1; size: NA; V: TRBV2; CDR3: CASQTGGTANQPQHF; DNA: TGTGCCAGCCAAACAGGGGGAACGGCCAATCAGCCCCAGCATTTT
J: TRBJ2-2; D: TRBD1; size: NA; V: TRBV7-2; CDR3: CASSLGDRVGTGELFF; DNA: TGTGCCAGCAGCTTAGGGGACAGGGTTGGGACCGGGGAGCTGTTTTTT
J: TRBJ1-3; D: NA; size: NA; V: TRBV19; CDR3: CASSTAAGSGNTIYF; DNA: TGTGCCAGTAGTACCGCCGCCGGCTCTGGAAACACCATATATTTT
J: TRBJ1-1; D: TRBD1; size: few; V: TRBV2; CDR3: CASSEAYRGAFF; DNA: TGTGCCAGCAGTGAAGCGTACAGGGGAGCTTTCTTT
J: TRBJ1-2; D: NA; size: few; V: TRBV5-1; CDR3: CASSLTQSYGYTF; DNA: TGCGCCAGCAGCTTGACACAGAGCTATGGCTACACCTTC
J: TRBJ2-7; D: TRBD2; size: few; V: TRBV7-2; CDR3: CASSLVASGNYEQYF; DNA: TGTGCCAGCAGCTTAGTGGCTAGCGGGAATTACGAGCAGTACTTC
J: TRBJ1-1; D: NA; size: few; V: TRBV6-5; CDR3: CASSLGWAGMGTEAFF; DNA: TGTGCCAGCAGTTTAGGCTGGGCAGGGATGGGCACTGAAGCTTTCTTT
J: TRBJ1-5; D: NA; size: few; V: TRBV12-3/TRBV12-4; CDR3: CASSLGGQPQHF; DNA: TGTGCCAGCAGTTTGGGGGGCCAGCCCCAGCATTTT
J: TRBJ1-5; D: TRBD1; size: medium-sized; V: TRBV15; CDR3: CATSRAGQGSLGPQHF; DNA: TGTGCCACCAGCAGAGCCGGACAGGGGTCCCTAGGGCCCCAGCATTTT
J: TRBJ2-7; D: TRBD1; size: NA; V: TRBV27; CDR3: CASSLGPGQGAYEQYF; DNA: TGTGCCAGCAGTTTAGGGCCGGGACAGGGTGCCTACGAGCAGTACTTC
J: TRBJ1-2; D: NA; size: NA; V: TRBV6-1; CDR3: CASSARSRDYGYTF; DNA: TGTGCCAGCAGTGCCAGGAGCCGTGACTATGGCTACACCTTC
J: TRBJ1-6; D: NA; size: few; V: TRBV10-3; CDR3: CAISAGQRGNSPLHF; DNA: TGTGCCATCAGTGCAGGGCAAAGAGGGAATTCACCCCTCCACTTT
J: TRBJ2-7; D: TRBD1; size: NA; V: TRBV6-4; CDR3: CASSDPGQGRLSYEQYF; DNA: TGTGCCAGCAGTGACCCGGGACAGGGGAGACTGTCCTACGAGCAGTACTTC
J: TRBJ2-7; D: TRBD1; size: NA; V: TRBV6-1; CDR3: CASSLWTGVLYEQYF; DNA: TGTGCCAGCAGCCTTTGGACAGGGGTTCTCTACGAGCAGTACTTC
J: TRBJ1-5; D: NA; size: NA; V: TRBV6-2/TRBV6-3; CDR3: CASSFFVMQPQHF; DNA: TGTGCCAGCTCCTTTTTTGTTATGCAGCCCCAGCATTTT
J: TRBJ2-1; D: NA; size: NA; V: TRBV28; CDR3: CASSSNSYNEQFF; DNA: TGTGCCAGCAGTTCCAACTCCTACAATGAGCAGTTCTTC
J: TRBJ2-3; D: NA; size: NA; V: TRBV27; CDR3: CASSPRLSSTDTQYF; DNA: TGTGCCAGCAGTCCAAGGTTGTCTAGCACAGATACGCAGTATTTT
J: TRBJ1-5; D: TRBD1; size: few; V: TRBV6-2/TRBV6-3; CDR3: CASRLYPGQNNQPQHF; DNA: TGTGCCAGCAGGCTTTACCCGGGACAGAACAATCAGCCCCAGCATTTT
J: TRBJ2-1; D: NA; size: few; V: TRBV15; CDR3: CATSSREQGKQFF; DNA: TGTGCCACCAGCTCCCGTGAACAGGGAAAGCAGTTCTTC
J: TRBJ1-1; D: NA; size: NA; V: TRBV11-2; CDR3: CASSLAGRMNTEAFF; DNA: TGTGCCAGCAGCTTAGCCGGCAGGATGAACACTGAAGCTTTCTTT
J: TRBJ2-1; D: NA; size: NA; V: TRBV6-2/TRBV6-3; CDR3: CASKDTYNEQFF; DNA: TGTGCCAGCAAGGACACCTACAATGAGCAGTTCTTC
J: TRBJ1-2; D: TRBD1; size: NA; V: TRBV4-2; CDR3: CASSRDWNVKGGDGYTF; DNA: TGTGCCAGCAGCCGAGATTGGAACGTCAAAGGGGGCGATGGCTACACCTTC
J: TRBJ2-5; D: NA; size: NA; V: TRBV4-3; CDR3: CASSRQSGQETQYF; DNA: TGCGCCAGCAGCCGTCAAAGCGGACAAGAGACCCAGTACTTC